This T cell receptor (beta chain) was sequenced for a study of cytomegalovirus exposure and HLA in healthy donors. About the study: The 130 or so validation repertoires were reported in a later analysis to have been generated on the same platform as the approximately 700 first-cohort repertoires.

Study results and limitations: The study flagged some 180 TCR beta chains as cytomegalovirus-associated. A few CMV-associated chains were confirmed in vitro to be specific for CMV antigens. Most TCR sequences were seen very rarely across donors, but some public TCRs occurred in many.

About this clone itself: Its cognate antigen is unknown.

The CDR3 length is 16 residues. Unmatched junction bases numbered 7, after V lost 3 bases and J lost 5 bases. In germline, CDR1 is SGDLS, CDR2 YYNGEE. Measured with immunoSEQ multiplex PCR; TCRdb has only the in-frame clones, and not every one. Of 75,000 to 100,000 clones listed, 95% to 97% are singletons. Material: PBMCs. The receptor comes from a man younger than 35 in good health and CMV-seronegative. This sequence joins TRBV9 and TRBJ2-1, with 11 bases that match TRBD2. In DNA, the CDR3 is TGTGCCAGCAGCGCCCAAACTAGCGGGAGCAACAATGAGCAGTTCTTC. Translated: CASSAQTSGSNNEQFF.